A single sample is the source of the 3 T cell receptor beta chains below, sequenced in a study of shared T cell receptors in the human thymus. Clones were sequenced by immunoSEQ multiplex PCR, and TCRdb holds only the in-frame ones, with some missing. The sample records under 700,000 clones, roughly 74% being singletons. The same specimen was also included in a second study, on human thymus T cells.

Sequenced input: thymocytes. The receptors originated from a boy under two years old with a congenital heart defect.

The chain has TRBV27 and TRBJ2-1, with a weak D call TRBD1 (6 bases). Germline V gives CDR1 MNHEY, CDR2 SMNVEV (reference sequence). CDR3 length equals 13 residues. Between the trimmed V and J ends, which lost 6 bases and 3 bases, there was a span of 9 bases. The CDR3 coding sequence is TGTGCCAGCAGGACAGGCTACTACAATGAGCAGTTCTTC. This sequence encodes CASRTGYYNEQFF.

This sequence joins TRBV6-4 and TRBJ2-1, with 9 bases identical to TRBD2. The V segment lost 5 bases and the J segment 10 bases; nucleotides outside the gene matches: 6. Germline loops: CDR1 MRHNA, CDR2 SNTAGT. This CDR3 spans 13 amino acids. The CDR3 bases are TGTGCCAGCAGTAGGACTAGCGAGGGGGAGCAGTTCTTC. Its protein product is CASSRTSEGEQFF.

This chain uses TRBV5-1 with TRBJ2-1; 11 nucleotides agree with TRBD2. With V trimmed by 4 bases and J by 3 bases, 9 bases remained unmatched. Germline lookup yields CDR1 SGHRS and CDR2 YFSETQ. The CDR3 length is 17 residues. The CDR3 loop reads CASSRLAGFTNYNEQFF. Here the CDR3 DNA reads TGCGCCAGCAGCCGACTAGCGGGGTTTACAAACTACAATGAGCAGTTCTTC.